Sequencing of this TCR beta chain was carried out in a study of lymphopenia after photon versus proton radiotherapy. Whole-study findings and limits: Under photons, naive T cells and diversity fell while effector/memory populations rose. Post-nadir diversity loss with photons came from oligoclonal expansion, particularly CD8+ Temra cells. In patients who died, overall survival fell as post-nadir TCR diversity dropped more.

This table comes from immunoSEQ multiplex PCR, and its TCRdb copy is limited to in-frame clones, with some not included. Of 15,000 or so clones listed, just over 85% were seen once; the top ten hold 11%. As concerns this clone: The antigen is undetermined.

The source of this sequence is a man between 70 and 80 years old with pancreatic cancer. The material sequenced was peripheral blood, taken from a patient treated with proton-based radiotherapy.

DNA for the CDR3: TGTGCCAGTAGACAGACAGATACGCAGTATTTT. Amino acid sequence: CASRQTDTQYF. J is TRBJ2-3 and V is TRBV19, with D unresolved. V was clipped by 6 bases and J by 3 bases, with 4 bases between them. The CDR3 extends over 11 amino acids. Germline V lookup: CDR1 LNHDA, CDR2 SQIVND (reference sequence).